This T cell receptor (beta chain) appears in the sequencing data of a study of shared clonotypes between healthy human individuals. About the research overall: For every donor, three CD4 naive, three CD4 memory, two CD8 naive and one CD8 memory plates were used. Study results and caveats: Memory subsets had estimated richness that was generally smaller than that of naive subsets.

Splitting the CD4+ cells yielded a CD45RA+ naive subset and a CD45RA-negative memory subset. Execution of the assay was at deep level. Sequencing was performed with immunoSEQ multiplex PCR; in TCRdb, only in-frame clones are kept and a portion is missing. The sample lists over a million clones; 98% were seen once. In the case of this clone: No antigen is known for it.

CDR3 length: 15 residues. Germline CDR1 SGHAT, CDR2 FQNNGV. V was pared by 3 bases and J by 4 bases, with 15 bases between. The V and J genes are TRBV11-2 and TRBJ1-2; D not certain. This clonotype was sampled from a man aged 25-40 years in good health. Sequencing was done on a sample of naive CD4+ T cells sorted from blood. The subset is: CD45RA+ positively selected. The CDR3 sequence: CASSLQQTKAYGYTF. The CDR3 DNA is TGTGCCAGCAGCTTGCAACAGACGAAGGCCTATGGCTACACCTTC.